The 25 T cell receptor beta chains reported below all come from one sample, sequenced in a study of cytomegalovirus exposure and HLA in healthy donors. Primers included in the PCR were 60 Vbeta and 13 Jbeta primers. TCRdb keeps only in-frame clones here, not all; method: immunoSEQ multiplex PCR. The sample yields about 43,000 clones, of which the top ten take up around 1.7%. Input material: PBMCs. The receptors stem from a woman under 40 in good health and CMV-seronegative.

The V gene is TRBV29-1, the J gene TRBJ2-6; D call uncertain. Germline V lookup: CDR1 SQVTM, CDR2 ANQGSEA. There are 16 residues in the CDR3. V dropped 0 bases and J dropped 0 bases, with 9 bases sitting between them. The chain's CDR3 is CSVEDPAPSGANVLTF. Written as DNA, the CDR3 is TGCAGCGTTGAAGATCCTGCGCCCTCTGGGGCCAACGTCCTGACTTTC.

The chain couples TRBV30 to TRBJ2-1; 8 positions agree with TRBD2. The CDR3 runs 16 residues. The germline CDR1 and CDR2 sequences are GTSNPN and SVGIG (reference sequence). Trimming removed 1 base from V and 7 bases from J; junction bases left unmatched: 12. This chain's CDR3 is CAWSEVGLAKRNEQFF. DNA of the CDR3: TGTGCCTGGAGTGAAGTAGGACTAGCCAAGCGGAATGAGCAGTTCTTC.

The chain couples TRBV27 to TRBJ2-7; maybe TRBD2 (6 bases). In germline, CDR1 is MNHEY, CDR2 SMNVEV (reference sequence). The V end was cut by 1 base, the J end by 2 bases, with 15 bases between. The CDR3 covers 16 residues. DNA of the CDR3: TGTGCCAGCAGTTTATTTCTGGGAGGTAGCGCCTACGAGCAGTACTTC. Translated, it gives CASSLFLGGSAYEQYF.

The chain employs TRBV29-1 and TRBJ1-5; 9 bases are a match to TRBD1. The CDR3 sequence is 13 residues long. The junction had 2 bases not matched to a gene; V was cut back by 4 bases and J by 4 bases. The germline V gene encodes CDR1 SQVTM and CDR2 ANQGSEA. DNA for the CDR3: TGCAGCGTTGGAGGACAGGGGAATCAGCCCCAGCATTTT. The encoded protein is CSVGGQGNQPQHF.

The chain employs TRBV6-6 and TRBJ1-2, with 7 bases aligning to TRBD1. This CDR3 has 15 residues. CDR1 is MNHNY and CDR2 is SVGAGI in the germline V gene (reference sequence). V lost 2 bases, J lost 3 bases, and 6 bases stayed unmatched. CDR3 sequence reads: CASSYESRGHYGYTF. For the CDR3, the DNA is TGTGCCAGCAGTTACGAATCGAGGGGGCACTATGGCTACACCTTC.

The V call is TRBV28, the J call TRBJ1-1; the D gene is possibly TRBD1 (5 bases). CDR1 is MDHEN, CDR2 SYDVKM, per germline. V was clipped by 6 bases and J by 7 bases, with 9 bases between them. This CDR3 is built from 11 residues. Here the CDR3 DNA reads TGTGCCAGCAGCCTCAGGGATGAAGCTTTCTTT. Translation: CASSLRDEAFF. Drawing the rest from reference TRBV28 and TRBJ1-1, the complete variable domain is DVKVTQSSRYLVKRTGEKVFLECVQDMDHENMFWYRQDPGLGLRLIYFSYDVKMKEKGDIPEGYSVSREKKERFSLILESASTNQTSMYLCASSLRDEAFFGQGTRLTVV.

The V and J genes are TRBV2 and TRBJ1-5, with 9 bases matching TRBD1. Germline CDR1 is SNHLY and CDR2 is FYNNEI. The CDR3 spans 18 residues. J gave up 0 bases and V 6 bases, and 12 bases lay outside the gene matches. The CDR3 sequence: CASSIGQGKVFSNQPQHF. Written as DNA, the CDR3 is TGTGCCAGCAGCATAGGACAGGGGAAGGTTTTTAGCAATCAGCCCCAGCATTTT.

The CDR3 DNA reads TGCGCCAGCAGCCAAGTCCCCGCAACTAATGAAAAACTGTTTTTT. Residues: CASSQVPATNEKLFF. The rearrangement uses TRBV4-1 and TRBJ1-4, with D uncertain. Germline V gene lookup returns CDR1 MGHRA and CDR2 YSYEKL. V dropped 1 base and J dropped 0 bases, with 6 bases sitting between them. The CDR3 runs 15 residues.

The gene calls are TRBV6-5 and TRBJ1-5; 9 nucleotides line up with TRBD1. After removal of 6 bases from V and 10 bases from J, the junction contained 7 bases not matched to a gene. Germline V gene lookup returns CDR1 MNHEY and CDR2 SVGAGI. The CDR3 totals 13 residues. Here the CDR3 reads CASRSDRGRPQHF. Written as DNA, the CDR3 is TGTGCCAGCAGATCGGACAGGGGAAGACCCCAGCATTTT.

The chain couples TRBV9 to TRBJ1-5; D is uncertain. Germline lookup yields CDR1 SGDLS and CDR2 YYNGEE. The CDR3 has 12 amino acids. Trimming shortened V by 4 bases and J by 5 bases, and 7 bases separated the two germline ends. The CDR3 region is CASSPGDQPQHF. DNA of the CDR3: TGTGCCAGCAGCCCAGGCGATCAGCCCCAGCATTTT.

J is TRBJ1-1 and V is TRBV28, with D perhaps TRBD1 (5 bases). CDR1 is MDHEN and CDR2 is SYDVKM in the germline V gene. Trimming pared 8 bases from V and 3 bases from J, leaving 13 bases between. This CDR3 is built from 13 residues. CDR3 nucleotides: TGTGCCAGCCGAATTCCGGGGGACACTGAAGCTTTCTTT. This sequence encodes CASRIPGDTEAFF. Drawing the rest from reference TRBV28 and TRBJ1-1, the complete variable domain is DVKVTQSSRYLVKRTGEKVFLECVQDMDHENMFWYRQDPGLGLRLIYFSYDVKMKEKGDIPEGYSVSREKKERFSLILESASTNQTSMYLCASRIPGDTEAFFGQGTRLTVV.

The chain uses TRBV4-2 and TRBJ2-5; tentative D call: TRBD2 (6 bases). Germline assignment: CDR1 LGHNA and CDR2 YNFKEQ. Trimming pared 3 bases from V and 2 bases from J, leaving 13 bases between. The CDR3 has 15 amino acids. CDR3 residues: CASSQDLAEQETQYF. CDR3 DNA: TGTGCCAGCAGCCAGGACTTAGCGGAGCAAGAGACCCAGTACTTC.

The gene calls are TRBV4-1 and TRBJ2-4, with 11 bases matching TRBD1. Unmatched junction bases numbered 9, after V lost 3 bases and J lost 5 bases. CDR3 length equals 17 residues. Per the germline V gene, CDR1 is MGHRA and CDR2 is YSYEKL. The CDR3 coding sequence is TGCGCCAGCAGCCATAAACCGGGACAGGGGGATCAAAACATTCAGTACTTC. Translation gives CASSHKPGQGDQNIQYF.

The chain carries TRBV5-1 and TRBJ2-7; a possible D gene is TRBD1 (5 bases). Trimming took off 4 bases at V and 7 bases at J, with 18 bases between the two ends. Germline V gene sequence: CDR1 SGHRS, CDR2 YFSETQ. The CDR3 consists of 14 residues. This CDR3 reads CASSPMTETVEQYF. The CDR3 nucleotides are TGCGCCAGCAGCCCGATGACAGAGACCGTGGAGCAGTACTTC.

V gene TRBV5-1 combines with J gene TRBJ1-4, with D perhaps TRBD1 (5 bases). Germline V gene lookup returns CDR1 SGHRS and CDR2 YFSETQ. V lost 2 bases, J lost 5 bases, and 13 bases lay in between. The CDR3 sequence is 15 residues long. The DNA for the CDR3 is TGCGCCAGCAGCTTTACCGGACGGGGGAATGAAAAACTGTTTTTT. Translating it yields CASSFTGRGNEKLFF.

The CDR3 nucleotides read TGTGCCAGCAGTTGGGGGAGGGCCGCAGAGACCCAGTACTTC. Translating gives CASSWGRAAETQYF. V usage is TRBV6-5 and J usage is TRBJ2-5; 7 bases are shared with TRBD2. This CDR3 has 14 residues. Germline CDR1 is MNHEY and CDR2 is SVGAGI. With 4 bases clipped from V and 4 bases from J, the junction kept 6 bases outside the gene matches.

The chain employs TRBV5-6 and TRBJ2-2; D may be TRBD2 (5 bases). The CDR3 sequence is 14 residues long. The germline V and J ends were trimmed by 3 bases and 8 bases, with 14 bases remaining between them. Germline V gene data show CDR1 as SGHDT and CDR2 as YYEEEE. CDR3 residues: CASSSVLSGGELFF. DNA for the CDR3: TGTGCCAGCAGCTCCGTCCTCAGCGGAGGGGAGCTGTTTTTT.

This chain uses TRBV9 with TRBJ2-7; 9 bases match TRBD1. The V gene's germline CDR1 is SGDLS and CDR2 YYNGEE. The CDR3 has 14 amino acids. Trimming took 3 bases from V and 3 from J; bases not matched to a gene: 4. As DNA, the CDR3 is TGTGCCAGCAGCGCAACAGGGGGCAGCTACGAGCAGTACTTC. It encodes CASSATGGSYEQYF.

The rearrangement links TRBV7-2 to TRBJ1-2, with 8 bases identical to TRBD1. The CDR3 spans 14 residues. Per germline, CDR1 SGHTA and CDR2 FQGNSA. The junction had 4 bases not matched to a gene; V was cut back by 3 bases and J by 4 bases. In DNA, the CDR3 is TGTGCCAGCAGCTTGGGACAGGCCCTCTATGGCTACACCTTC. Protein: CASSLGQALYGYTF.

The chain links TRBV6-1 to TRBJ2-4, with a possible D match to TRBD2 (5 bases). CDR1 MNHNS and CDR2 SASEGT come from the germline V gene. The CDR3 loop spans 20 amino acids. V lost 3 bases and J lost 3, with 27 bases in between. The CDR3 DNA sequence: TGTGCCAGCAGTGATATGTATGGGATTAAGGTCCCGGCGGGCAAAAACATTCAGTACTTC. Its translation: CASSDMYGIKVPAGKNIQYF.

The chain uses TRBV30 and TRBJ2-7; D unclear. Trimming stripped 5 bases from V and 2 bases from J, with 10 bases between. CDR1 is GTSNPN, CDR2 SVGIG, per germline (reference sequence). This CDR3 comprises 12 residues. The CDR3 nucleotides read TGTGCCTGGGCCACCAGCGCCTACGAGCAGTACTTC. Translating it yields CAWATSAYEQYF.

Written as DNA, the CDR3 is TGCGCCAGCAGCCAAGAAACGGACTTTCACTATGGCTACACCTTC. Its translation: CASSQETDFHYGYTF. The V call is TRBV4-3, the J call TRBJ1-2; D uncertain. The length of the CDR3 is 15 residues. Trimming took 0 bases from V and 3 from J, leaving 11 bases between them. Germline CDR1 is LGHNA and CDR2 is YSLEER.

This rearrangement joins TRBV6-1 to TRBJ2-7; TRBD1 might be the D (5 bases). The CDR3 runs 13 residues. Germline V lookup: CDR1 MNHNS, CDR2 SASEGT. Trimming pared 3 bases from V and 5 bases from J, leaving 11 bases between. This chain's CDR3 is CASSEFWGNEQYF. Written as DNA, the CDR3 is TGTGCCAGCAGTGAGTTTTGGGGCAACGAGCAGTACTTC.

J is TRBJ2-7 and V is TRBV6-6; possibly TRBD2 for D (6 bases). Per germline, CDR1 MNHNY and CDR2 SVGAGI (reference sequence). The CDR3 is 13 amino acids. V was clipped by 2 bases and J by 7 bases, with 12 bases between them. The CDR3 here is CASSYGGPGEQYF. CDR3 nucleotide sequence: TGTGCCAGCAGTTACGGAGGGCCGGGAGAGCAGTACTTC.

The rearrangement joins TRBV4-1 to TRBJ2-7; D ambiguous. The CDR3 spans 13 residues. Germline values: CDR1 MGHRA, CDR2 YSYEKL. With 3 bases removed from V and 0 bases from J, the gap between germline ends came to 6 bases. CDR3 nucleotides: TGCGCCAGCAGCCAGGCCCCCTCCTACGAGCAGTACTTC. Translated, it gives CASSQAPSYEQYF.